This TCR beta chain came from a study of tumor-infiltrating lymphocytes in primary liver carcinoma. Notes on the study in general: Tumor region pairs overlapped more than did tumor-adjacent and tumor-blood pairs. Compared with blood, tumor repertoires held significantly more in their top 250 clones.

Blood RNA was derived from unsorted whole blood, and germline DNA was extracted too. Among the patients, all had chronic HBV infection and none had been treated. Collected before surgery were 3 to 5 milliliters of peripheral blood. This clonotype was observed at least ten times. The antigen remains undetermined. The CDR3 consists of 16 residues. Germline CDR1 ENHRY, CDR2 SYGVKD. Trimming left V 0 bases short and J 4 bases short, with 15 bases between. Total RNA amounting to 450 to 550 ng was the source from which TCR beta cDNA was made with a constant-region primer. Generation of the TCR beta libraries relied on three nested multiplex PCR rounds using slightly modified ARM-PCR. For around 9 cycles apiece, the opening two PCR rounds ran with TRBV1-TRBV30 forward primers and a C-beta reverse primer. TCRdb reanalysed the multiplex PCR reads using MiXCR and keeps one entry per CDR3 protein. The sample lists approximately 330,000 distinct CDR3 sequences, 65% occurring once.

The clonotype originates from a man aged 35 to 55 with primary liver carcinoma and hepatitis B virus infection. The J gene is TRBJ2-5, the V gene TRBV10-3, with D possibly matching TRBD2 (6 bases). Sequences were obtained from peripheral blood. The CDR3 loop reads CAISESRSGGGETQYF. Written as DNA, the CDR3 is TGTGCCATCAGTGAGTCGCGGTCCGGGGGAGGAGAGACCCAGTACTTC.